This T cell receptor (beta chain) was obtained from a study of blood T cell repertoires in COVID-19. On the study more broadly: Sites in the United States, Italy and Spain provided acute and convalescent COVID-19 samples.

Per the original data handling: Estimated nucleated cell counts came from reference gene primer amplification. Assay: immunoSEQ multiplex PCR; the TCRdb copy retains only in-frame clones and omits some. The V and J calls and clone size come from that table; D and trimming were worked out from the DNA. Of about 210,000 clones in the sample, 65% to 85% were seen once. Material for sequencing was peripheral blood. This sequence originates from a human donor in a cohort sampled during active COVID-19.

The CDR3: CASSPRTDTEQYF. The CDR3 bases are TGTGCCAGCAGCCCCAGGACGGACACCGAGCAGTACTTC. This sequence joins TRBV7-8 and TRBJ2-7; perhaps TRBD1 as D (5 bases). The V end lost 5 bases, the J end lost 6 bases, and 14 bases lay between the germline ends. This CDR3 has 13 residues. The germline gives CDR1 SGHVS, CDR2 FQNEAQ.